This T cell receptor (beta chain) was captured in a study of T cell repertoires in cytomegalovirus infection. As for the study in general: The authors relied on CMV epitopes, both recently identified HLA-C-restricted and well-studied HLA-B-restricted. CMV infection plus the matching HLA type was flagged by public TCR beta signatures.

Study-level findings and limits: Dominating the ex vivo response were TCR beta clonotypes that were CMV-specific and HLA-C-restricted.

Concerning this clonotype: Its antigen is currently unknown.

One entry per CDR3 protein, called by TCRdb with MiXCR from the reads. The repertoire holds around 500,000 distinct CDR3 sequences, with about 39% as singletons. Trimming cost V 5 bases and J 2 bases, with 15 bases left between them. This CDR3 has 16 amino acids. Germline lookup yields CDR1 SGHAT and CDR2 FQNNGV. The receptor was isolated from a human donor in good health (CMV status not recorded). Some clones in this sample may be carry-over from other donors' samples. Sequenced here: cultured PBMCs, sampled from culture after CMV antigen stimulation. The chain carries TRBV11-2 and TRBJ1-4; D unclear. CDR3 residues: CASSLGAGFTNEKLFF. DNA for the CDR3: TGTGCCAGCAGCCTCGGTGCAGGCTTCACTAATGAAAAACTGTTTTTT.